These T cell receptor beta chains were read from a single sample in a study of CD8+ T cells in alopecia areata. This table comes from immunoSEQ multiplex PCR, and its TCRdb copy is limited to in-frame clones, with some not included. Of over 70,000 clones listed, around 66% were seen once; the top ten hold around 24%. Specimen: CD8+ T cells sorted from blood, collected at week 24, from a patient treated with tofacitinib. These receptor sequences come from a human donor with alopecia areata. CDR3s include the opening cysteine and the closing phenylalanine or tryptophan. Each record gives: D gene, J gene, clone size, V gene, CDR3 DNA, CDR3 protein. A D gene is named only where the DNA matches it firmly. Clone size is stated in some rows and not others, as once, few, many or a class when expanded.

- | TRBJ2-1 | - | TRBV15 | TGTGCCACCTCTGACTTGTCCTACAATGAGCAGTTCTTC | CATSDLSYNEQFF
- | TRBJ2-4 | once | TRBV5-6 | TGTGCCAGCAAAAATTGGGGGAGAGGATCGGCCAAAAACATTCAGTACTTC | CASKNWGRGSAKNIQYF
- | TRBJ2-1 | - | TRBV11-2 | TGTGCCACCTCCTGGGGTAATGAGCAGTTCTTC | CATSWGNEQFF
- | TRBJ2-3 | - | TRBV30 | TGTGCCTTGGAGGGGGGTTGGGATACGCAGTATTTT | CALEGGWDTQYF
- | TRBJ2-7 | once | TRBV19 | TGTGCCAGTAGTACCCAGGGTGGGTACGAGCAGTACTTC | CASSTQGGYEQYF
- | TRBJ2-2 | - | TRBV29-1 | TGCAGCGTAACGCTCGGGCTGACCGGGGAGCTGTTTTTT | CSVTLGLTGELFF
- | TRBJ2-5 | - | TRBV7-7 | TGTGCCAGCAGCCCAGGACTATTAGGGGAGACCCAGTACTTC | CASSPGLLGETQYF
- | TRBJ2-1 | - | TRBV12-5 | TGTGCTAGTGCCCCCCCCACCTACAATGAGCAGTTCTTC | CASAPPTYNEQFF
- | TRBJ2-5 | - | TRBV7-9 | TGTGCCAGCAGCTTGGTACCGTTTGGGCAAGAGACCCAGTACTTC | CASSLVPFGQETQYF
- | TRBJ2-7 | - | TRBV14 | TGTGCCAGCAGCCAAGAATGGGGTACATCCTTTTACGAGCAGTACTTC | CASSQEWGTSFYEQYF
- | TRBJ2-5 | - | TRBV5-6 | TGTGCCAGCAGCTCAATACTAGCTCCCCCCGAGACCCAGTACTTC | CASSSILAPPETQYF
TRBD1 | TRBJ1-2 | - | TRBV5-1 | TGCGCCAGCAGCTTGACAGGGGGCGATGGCTACACCTTC | CASSLTGGDGYTF
- | TRBJ1-5 | - | TRBV7-2 | TGTGCCAGCAGCTTATTCCCCTGGCCCCAGCATTTT | CASSLFPWPQHF
- | TRBJ2-7 | - | TRBV5-6 | TGTGCCAGCAGCTTGCTTAGACTAGGAGGCTACGAGCAGTACTTC | CASSLLRLGGYEQYF
TRBD2 | TRBJ2-1 | - | TRBV7-9 | TGTGCCAGCAGCGGGGAACTAGCGGGATCCTACAATGAGCAGTTCTTC | CASSGELAGSYNEQFF
- | TRBJ1-2 | - | TRBV6-5 | TGTGCCATCAGTGAGTCGGTGGGCTATGGCTACACCTTC | CAISESVGYGYTF
TRBD1 | TRBJ2-5 | - | TRBV18 | TGTGCCAGCTCACCAGGGCCCGGGACAGGGGGCTTGCAAGAGACCCAGTACTTC | CASSPGPGTGGLQETQYF
- | TRBJ1-6 | - | TRBV27 | TGTGCCAGCAGTCCAACTCTCCGCCCGTACTTGGATTCACCCCTCCACTTT | CASSPTLRPYLDSPLHF
- | TRBJ1-1 | - | TRBV4-1 | TGCGCCAGCAGCCAAAATGATGGAGGGACTGAAGCTTTCTTT | CASSQNDGGTEAFF
TRBD2 | TRBJ2-3 | - | TRBV7-9 | TGTGCCAGCAGCCACATGCAGCGGGAGGGCACAGATACGCAGTATTTT | CASSHMQREGTDTQYF
- | TRBJ2-3 | - | TRBV7-8 | TGTGCCAGCAGCCCGCCTTCAGATACGCAGTATTTT | CASSPPSDTQYF
- | TRBJ1-1 | - | TRBV5-4 | TGTGCCAGCACCCTGGGAGGGGTGAACACTGAAGCTTTCTTT | CASTLGGVNTEAFF
TRBD1 | TRBJ2-7 | - | TRBV29-1 | TGCAGCGTTTACCTACCAGGGACAGGGGCTACCTACGAGCAGTACTTC | CSVYLPGTGATYEQYF
- | TRBJ1-1 | - | TRBV2 | TGTGCCAGCAGCGCCCCGGGACGGGGGAACACTGAAGCTTTCTTT | CASSAPGRGNTEAFF
- | TRBJ2-7 | - | TRBV28 | TGTGCCAGCAGTTTACAGGGGGGCGGCTACGAGCAGTACTTC | CASSLQGGGYEQYF
TRBD1 | TRBJ2-7 | - | TRBV18 | TGTGCCAGCTCACGACCGGGACAGGTCTACGAGCAGTACTTC | CASSRPGQVYEQYF
- | TRBJ1-2 | - | TRBV5-1 | TGCGCCAGCAGTCTGGGCAACTATGGCTACACCTTC | CASSLGNYGYTF
- | TRBJ2-7 | few | TRBV6-5 | TGTGCCAGCAGGATCGGTGACGAGCAGTACTTC | CASRIGDEQYF
TRBD2 | TRBJ2-1 | - | TRBV13 | TGTGCCAGCAGCTTAGTGGGGGGGTCCTACAATGAGCAGTTCTTC | CASSLVGGSYNEQFF
- | TRBJ1-4 | - | TRBV4-3 | TGCGCCAGCAGCCAAGATCATCGGGGGAGGGGTGAAAAACTGTTTTTT | CASSQDHRGRGEKLFF
- | TRBJ2-7 | - | TRBV15 | TGTGCCACCAGCACCAGGGGATCCTACGAGCAGTACTTC | CATSTRGSYEQYF
TRBD2 | TRBJ2-2 | - | TRBV9 | TGTGCCAGCAGCCCTGTGAATATAGCGGGGGGCACCGGGGAGCTGTTTTTT | CASSPVNIAGGTGELFF
TRBD2 | TRBJ2-7 | - | TRBV2 | TGTGCCAGCAGCCACGGGACTAGCGGGAGTTACGAGCAGTACTTC | CASSHGTSGSYEQYF
- | TRBJ1-5 | - | TRBV27 | TGTGCCAGCAGTTCAAACAGCTTTCCTAATCAGCCCCAGCATTTT | CASSSNSFPNQPQHF
TRBD1 | TRBJ2-1 | - | TRBV7-9 | TGTGCCAGCAGCCACAGGACAGGTATCCGCGTCGATGAGCAGTTCTTC | CASSHRTGIRVDEQFF
TRBD2 | TRBJ2-5 | once | TRBV4-1 | TGCGCCAGCAGCCAAGGGGACCCTAGCGGGGGGGCCTCGGAGACCCAGTACTTC | CASSQGDPSGGASETQYF
- | TRBJ2-7 | - | TRBV6-5 | TGTGCCAGCAGTTACGCGGCGGGAGAGCAGTACTTC | CASSYAAGEQYF
- | TRBJ2-7 | - | TRBV25-1 | TGTGCCGCCGTACACGGCTACGAGCAGTACTTC | CAAVHGYEQYF
TRBD1 | TRBJ2-1 | few | TRBV10-3 | TGTGCCATCAACCCAGGGGGTTACAATGAGCAGTTCTTC | CAINPGGYNEQFF
- | TRBJ1-1 | few | TRBV4-1 | TGCGCCAGCAGCCAAGGGGGATTGGGGGGTGAAGCTTTCTTT | CASSQGGLGGEAFF
- | TRBJ2-7 | - | TRBV7-2 | TGTGCCAGCAGCTTAGGCAGCGCGCCCTCCTACGAGCAGTACTTC | CASSLGSAPSYEQYF
- | TRBJ2-7 | - | TRBV7-6 | TGTGCCAGCAGCTTAGACAGGGTAGGGTACGAGCAGTACTTC | CASSLDRVGYEQYF
- | TRBJ2-1 | medium-sized | TRBV5-4 | TGTGCCAGCAGCTTGAACAATGAGCAGTTCTTC | CASSLNNEQFF
TRBD1 | TRBJ1-1 | - | TRBV19 | TGTGCCAGTAAGGACAGAGGGACAGTAAACACTGAAGCTTTCTTT | CASKDRGTVNTEAFF
- | TRBJ2-2 | - | TRBV10-2 | TGCGCCAGCAGTGGACTAGAGAACACCGGGGAGCTGTTTTTT | CASSGLENTGELFF
- | TRBJ2-1 | - | TRBV19 | TGTGCCAGTAGTATCGGCAGGATGTCCTACAATGAGCAGTTCTTC | CASSIGRMSYNEQFF
- | TRBJ1-1 | - | TRBV18 | TGTGCCAGCTCACCGTCACCGCTGTCCACTGAAGCTTTCTTT | CASSPSPLSTEAFF